One and the same sample provided the 22 T cell receptor beta chains below, sequenced in a study of T cell changes during pregnancy in multiple sclerosis. Assay: immunoSEQ multiplex PCR; the TCRdb copy retains only in-frame clones and omits some. The table lists about 80,000 clones, 90% to 95% of them singletons, with 0.21% in the top ten. This specimen consisted of CD4+ T cells from peripheral blood mononuclear cells, obtained before pregnancy. The receptors come from a female donor with multiple sclerosis, enrolled in a pregnancy study.

For the CDR3, the DNA is TGTGCCAGCTCACCAGCAACGGGAGTGGACACCGGGGAGCTGTTTTTT. It encodes CASSPATGVDTGELFF. The gene calls are TRBV18 and TRBJ2-2; possible D gene TRBD2, 6 bases. Trimming removed 2 bases from V and 3 bases from J, with 13 bases in between. The CDR3 is 16 amino acids. CDR1 and CDR2 from the germline V gene are KGHSH and LQKENI.

V is TRBV6-6 and J is TRBJ2-5; the match to TRBD1 covers 10 bases. In germline, CDR1 is MNHNY, CDR2 SVGAGI (reference sequence). The CDR3 extends over 15 amino acids. Trimming removed 6 bases from V and 4 bases from J; junction bases left unmatched: 8. CDR3 bases: TGTGCCAGCAGACCCTCGGACAGGGGGGGAGAGACCCAGTACTTC. It encodes CASRPSDRGGETQYF.

This chain joins TRBV6-5 and TRBJ1-2, with D unresolved. Per the germline V gene, CDR1 is MNHEY and CDR2 is SVGAGI. This CDR3 contains 14 residues. V lost 4 bases, J lost 4 bases, and 13 bases lay in between. In nucleotides, the CDR3 is TGTGCCAGCAGTTCCGCCGGGAGACTCTATGGCTACACCTTC. It codes for CASSSAGRLYGYTF.

The CDR3: CASSLQQSTGELFF. DNA of the CDR3: TGCGCCAGCAGCTTGCAACAGAGCACCGGGGAGCTGTTTTTT. The chain couples TRBV5-1 to TRBJ2-2; the D is unclear. V shed 1 base and J shed 4 bases, with 8 bases lying between them. Germline CDR1 is SGHRS and CDR2 is YFSETQ. This CDR3 spans 14 amino acids.

This chain uses TRBV27 with TRBJ2-5; 14 nucleotides match TRBD2. J gave up 5 bases and V 2 bases, and 7 bases lay outside the gene matches. The CDR3 totals 17 residues. The germline V gene has CDR1 MNHEY and CDR2 SMNVEV (reference sequence). The CDR3 loop reads CASSLRGTSGSQETQYF. As DNA, the CDR3 is TGTGCCAGCAGTTTAAGGGGGACTAGCGGGAGTCAGGAGACCCAGTACTTC.

This rearrangement joins TRBV7-9 to TRBJ1-2, with D tentatively TRBD1 (5 bases). The CDR3 is made up of 13 amino acids. Trimming took 1 base from V and 5 from J, leaving 8 bases between them. CDR1 SEHNR and CDR2 FQNEAQ come from the germline V gene (reference sequence). The CDR3 sequence is CASSLGQYYGYTF. In DNA form, the CDR3 reads TGTGCCAGCAGCTTAGGACAGTATTATGGCTACACCTTC.

The table lists this clone with a count of one. The chain employs TRBV10-1 and TRBJ2-5; a weak D match, TRBD1 (5 bases). The CDR3 spans 13 residues. V was trimmed by 4 bases and J by 4 bases, leaving 10 bases between them. Germline CDR1 WNHNN, CDR2 SYGVQD (reference sequence). CDR3 loop: CASSGGRGETQYF. CDR3 DNA: TGCGCCAGCAGTGGGGGTAGGGGAGAGACCCAGTACTTC.

CDR3 amino acids: CASSSLDRGLENYGYTF. CDR3 nucleotides: TGCGCCAGCAGCTCACTGGACAGGGGGCTGGAGAACTATGGCTACACCTTC. V usage is TRBV5-1 and J usage is TRBJ1-2; 11 nucleotides match TRBD1. Germline lookup yields CDR1 SGHRS and CDR2 YFSETQ. The V segment lost 3 bases and the J segment 2 bases; nucleotides outside the gene matches: 9. The CDR3 covers 17 residues. Using reference TRBV5-1 and TRBJ1-2 for the parts outside the CDR3, the full variable domain is KAGVTQTPRYLIKTRGQQVTLSCSPISGHRSVSWYQQTPGQGLQFLFEYFSETQRNKGNFPGRFSGRQFSNSRSEMNVSTLELGDSALYLCASSSLDRGLENYGYTFGSGTRLTVV.

V and J are TRBV7-6 and TRBJ2-7; 9 positions agree with TRBD2. CDR1 is SGHVS and CDR2 is FNYEAQ in the germline V gene. The CDR3 loop spans 16 amino acids. Unmatched junction bases numbered 5, after V lost 0 bases and J lost 2 bases. CDR3 region: CASSLAPGGGAYEQYF. The DNA of the CDR3 is TGTGCCAGCAGCTTAGCTCCCGGCGGGGGGGCCTACGAGCAGTACTTC.

The chain couples TRBV5-4 to TRBJ1-2; maybe TRBD1 (6 bases). This CDR3 has 15 residues. Per germline, CDR1 SGHNT and CDR2 YYREEE (reference sequence). Trimming took off 2 bases at V and 5 bases at J, with 16 bases between the two ends. In DNA form, the CDR3 reads TGTGCCAGCAGCTTACCTGGACAGTCGAAGTATGGCTACACCTTC. Protein product: CASSLPGQSKYGYTF. The variable domain in full, with the rest retrieved from reference TRBV5-4 and TRBJ1-2, is ETGVTQSPTHLIKTRGQQVTLRCSSQSGHNTVSWYQQALGQGPQFIFQYYREEENGRGNFPPRFSGLQFPNYSSELNVNALELDDSALYLCASSLPGQSKYGYTFGSGTRLTVV.

This chain links TRBV10-2 with TRBJ2-3; D call uncertain. CDR1 and CDR2 from the germline V gene are WSHSY and SAAADI. The CDR3 length is 14 residues. Deletions cut 5 bases from V and 4 bases from J, with 13 bases between. CDR3 bases: TGCGCCAGCAGTCCGACACTCGGATCAGATACGCAGTATTTT. Protein: CASSPTLGSDTQYF.

The chain couples TRBV5-5 to TRBJ2-1; TRBD1 matches 11 bases. V shed 4 bases, J shed 2 bases, and the junction held 5 bases outside the gene matches. The V gene's germline CDR1 is SGHKS and CDR2 YYEKEE (reference sequence). This CDR3 contains 16 residues. The CDR3 protein is CASSPMGQGAYNEQFF. DNA for the CDR3: TGTGCCAGCAGCCCAATGGGACAGGGGGCCTACAATGAGCAGTTCTTC.

This chain joins TRBV28 and TRBJ2-5; 11 bases map to TRBD2. The CDR3 is made up of 17 amino acids. J gave up 2 bases and V 4 bases, and 9 bases lay outside the gene matches. Germline CDR1 is MDHEN and CDR2 is SYDVKM. The CDR3 reads CASSSPGTSGGQETQYF. The CDR3 coding sequence is TGTGCCAGCAGTTCCCCAGGGACTAGCGGAGGACAAGAGACCCAGTACTTC.

This clone was seen once. The chain joins TRBV28 to TRBJ2-1; 13 positions agree with TRBD2. Per the germline V gene, CDR1 is MDHEN and CDR2 is SYDVKM. The CDR3 contains 14 residues. Trimming took 8 bases from V and 9 from J; bases not matched to a gene: 7. The CDR3 DNA reads as TGTGCCAGCCGGACTAGCGGGAGTTCACGTGAGCAGTTCTTC. As protein: CASRTSGSSREQFF.

The CDR3 loop is CASPTGLLTNPDQQNTEAFF. As DNA, the CDR3 is TGTGCCAGCCCAACAGGGTTGTTGACTAATCCCGACCAACAAAACACTGAAGCTTTCTTT. The chain joins TRBV2 to TRBJ1-1; maybe TRBD1 (6 bases). CDR1 is SNHLY and CDR2 is FYNNEI in the germline V gene. Trimming took 8 bases from V and 2 from J, leaving 33 bases between them. This CDR3 is built from 20 residues.

This clone came up once. The chain uses TRBV7-2 and TRBJ2-5; TRBD1 is a possible D gene (7 bases). The CDR3 has 15 amino acids. Trimming pared 5 bases from V and 4 bases from J, leaving 17 bases between. Looked up from germline, CDR1 is SGHTA and CDR2 is FQGNSA. The CDR3 bases are TGTGCCAGCAGCAACCCCGGAGGGGGCGCAGAGACCCAGTACTTC. This encodes CASSNPGGGAETQYF.

V usage is TRBV7-9 and J usage is TRBJ2-5; D is unclear. The CDR3 contains 14 residues. The V end lost 4 bases, the J end lost 5 bases, and 14 bases lay between the germline ends. Germline loops: CDR1 SEHNR, CDR2 FQNEAQ (reference sequence). The CDR3 DNA sequence: TGTGCCAGCAGCTCCGGGTCGGCGTTGGAGACCCAGTACTTC. Amino acids: CASSSGSALETQYF.

This clone has ten or more counts. J is TRBJ2-7 and V is TRBV7-2, with a weak D call TRBD2 (6 bases). The CDR3 is 14 amino acids. Germline V gives CDR1 SGHTA, CDR2 FQGNSA. V lost 5 bases, J lost 3 bases, and 14 bases lay in between. In DNA form, the CDR3 reads TGTGCCAGCAGCCCTGGGGGGTCGCGCTACGAGCAGTACTTC. The encoded protein is CASSPGGSRYEQYF.

The chain is built from TRBV27 and TRBJ2-1, with TRBD2 matching 7 bases. Trimming at V came to 3 bases and at J to 3 bases, leaving 11 bases not matched to a gene. The germline CDR1 and CDR2 sequences are MNHEY and SMNVEV (reference sequence). The CDR3 totals 17 residues. The CDR3 is CASSFFRGRAIYNEQFF. The CDR3 DNA sequence: TGTGCCAGCAGTTTTTTTCGGGGGAGGGCTATCTACAATGAGCAGTTCTTC.

This clone was found once. The chain is built from TRBV11-2 and TRBJ2-2, with D perhaps matching TRBD2 (7 bases). The germline V gene has CDR1 SGHAT and CDR2 FQNNGV. This CDR3 contains 15 residues. The V end lost 5 bases, the J end lost 4 bases, and 14 bases lay between the germline ends. Here the CDR3 DNA reads TGTGCCAGCAGCCCTGGGGGGGCTGGCACCGGGGAGCTGTTTTTT. This codes for CASSPGGAGTGELFF.

This clone was detected only once. This chain joins TRBV11-2 and TRBJ2-7; 8 bases are a match to TRBD2. The J segment lost 7 bases and the V segment lost 1 base, leaving 9 bases of the junction unmatched. This CDR3 comprises 15 residues. Germline values: CDR1 SGHAT, CDR2 FQNNGV. CDR3 protein: CASSLVAGGSGEQYF. DNA of the CDR3: TGTGCCAGCAGCTTAGTCGCGGGAGGATCGGGAGAGCAGTACTTC.

The chain couples TRBV9 to TRBJ2-2; 12 bases are a match to TRBD2. The V and J ends lost 4 bases and 2 bases, in that order; junction bases with no gene match: 9. The length of the CDR3 is 18 residues. The germline V gene has CDR1 SGDLS and CDR2 YYNGEE. The CDR3 reads CASSPQRTSGINTGELFF. The CDR3 coding sequence is TGTGCCAGCAGCCCCCAAAGGACTAGCGGGATAAACACCGGGGAGCTGTTTTTT.